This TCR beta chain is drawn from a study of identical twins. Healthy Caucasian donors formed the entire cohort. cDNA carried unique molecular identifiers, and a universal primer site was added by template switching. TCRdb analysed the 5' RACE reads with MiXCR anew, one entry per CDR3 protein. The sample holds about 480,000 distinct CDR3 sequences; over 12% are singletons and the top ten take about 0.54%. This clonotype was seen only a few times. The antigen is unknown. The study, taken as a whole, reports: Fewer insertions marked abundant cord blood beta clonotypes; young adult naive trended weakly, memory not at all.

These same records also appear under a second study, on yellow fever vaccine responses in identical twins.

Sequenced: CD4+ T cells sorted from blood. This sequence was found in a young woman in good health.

The CDR3 loop reads CASSQSAGTAKNIQYF. The CDR3 bases are TGTGCCAGCAGCCAATCCGCCGGGACAGCCAAAAACATTCAGTACTTC. This chain connects TRBV11-2 to TRBJ2-4; D assignment may be TRBD1 or TRBD2 (5 bases each). Germline lookup yields CDR1 SGHAT and CDR2 FQNNGV. The V end was cut by 5 bases, the J end by 0 bases, with 14 bases between. CDR3 length: 16 amino acids.